The entry below gives a single T cell receptor beta chain sequence along with its context. The entry originates in a study of siplizumab effects on memory and regulatory T cells. Germline CDR1 SGHRS, CDR2 YFSETQ. The CDR3 loop spans 19 amino acids. After removal of 3 bases from V and 2 bases from J, the junction contained 17 bases not matched to a gene. Libraries were prepared by immunoSEQ multiplex PCR; TCRdb keeps only in-frame clonotypes and omits some of them. The sample has more than 85,000 clones; 93% are singletons. Sequencing was performed on CD4+ T cells sorted from blood. The chain links TRBV5-1 to TRBJ2-5, with 9 nucleotides matching TRBD2. The receptor's source is a human donor in good health. CDR3: CASSSSSGGVSTTQETQYF. CDR3 nucleotides: TGCGCCAGCAGCTCCAGTAGCGGGGGAGTAAGCACTACACAAGAGACCCAGTACTTC.